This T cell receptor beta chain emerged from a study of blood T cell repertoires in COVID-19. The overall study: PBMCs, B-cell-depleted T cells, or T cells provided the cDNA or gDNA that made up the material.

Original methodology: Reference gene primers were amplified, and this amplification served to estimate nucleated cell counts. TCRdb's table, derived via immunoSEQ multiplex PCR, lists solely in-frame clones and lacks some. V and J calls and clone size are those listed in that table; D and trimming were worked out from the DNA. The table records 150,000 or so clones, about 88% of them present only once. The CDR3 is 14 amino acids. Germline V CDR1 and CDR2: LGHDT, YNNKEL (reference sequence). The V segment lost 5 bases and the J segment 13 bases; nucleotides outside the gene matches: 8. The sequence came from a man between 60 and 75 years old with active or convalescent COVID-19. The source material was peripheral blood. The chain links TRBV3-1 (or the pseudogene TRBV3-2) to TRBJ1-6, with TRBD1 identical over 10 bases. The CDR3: CASSSDRGQGPLHF. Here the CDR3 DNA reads TGTGCCAGCAGCTCCGACAGGGGGCAGGGGCCCCTCCACTTT.